Sequencing of this T cell receptor (beta chain) was carried out in a study of cytomegalovirus exposure and HLA in healthy donors. The CDR3 runs to 14 residues. V dropped 6 bases and J dropped 3; count of bases not matched to a gene: 5. CDR1 is MDHEN and CDR2 is SYDVKM in the germline V gene. PCR primers comprised 60 Vbeta and 13 Jbeta primers. Authors' data handling: In a later analysis, roughly 11 million of 60 million to 80 million unique beta chains occurred in at least two donors. Libraries were prepared by immunoSEQ multiplex PCR; TCRdb keeps only in-frame clonotypes and omits some of them. That table supplies the V and J calls and clone size; D and trimming were determined from the DNA. The profile covers around 130,000 clones, with around 77% appearing a single time and 5% to 6% taken by the ten largest. Turning to this clone: The antigen is unknown.

The study, taken as a whole, reports: Some V segments, including TRBV6-2 and TRBV6-3, were excluded as indistinguishable. Clonal expansion, a later analysis showed, was greater in HLA-associated TCR beta chains than in equally common others. Cytomegalovirus status, reportedly, was diagnosed with high specificity and sensitivity by the classifier.

Sequencing used PBMCs. The TCR sequence derives from a young man in good health and CMV-seronegative. This chain links TRBV28 with TRBJ2-1, with 7 nucleotides matching TRBD1. CDR3 residues: CASSIRQGYNEQFF. CDR3 in DNA: TGTGCCAGCAGCATACGACAGGGCTACAATGAGCAGTTCTTC.